The present TCR beta chain was sequenced within a study of vaccination and CD4 T cells after COVID-19. Turning to the study itself: Convalescent patients were SARS-CoV-2 positive by nasal swab PCR; about nine mild, one severe. Overlapping spike peptides of SARS-CoV-2, HCoV-NL63, HCoV-OC43 and HCoV-229E were used, and cells were stimulated with them.

This CDR3 is built from 17 residues. With 4 bases removed from V and 2 bases from J, the gap between germline ends came to 19 bases. The V gene's germline CDR1 is LGHNA and CDR2 YSLEER. Of note for this clonotype: Its antigen is unknown.

Researchers used the Oncomine TCR Beta short-read assay to sequence DNA from cultured CD4+ T cells. One entry per CDR3 protein, called by TCRdb with MiXCR from the PCR reads. The data hold fewer than 20,000 distinct CDR3 sequences, with 45% to 50% observed a single time. Noted treatment: approximately nine-day PBMC culture with coronavirus spike peptide pools or control peptides (ViraFEST assay). The source material was CD4+ T cells from blood, cultured in vitro, sampled before SARS-CoV-2 vaccination. The chain is built from TRBV4-3 and TRBJ2-3; a weak D match, TRBD2 (5 bases). The origin of this receptor is a human donor who had recovered from COVID-19. The CDR3 nucleotides are TGCGCCAGCAGCCCAAAGAATTACGAGCGGAACACAGATACGCAGTATTTT. Its protein is CASSPKNYERNTDTQYF.